The rows below give T cell receptor beta chains drawn from one sample of a study of CD8 T cells in ankylosing spondylitis. TCRdb re-called the 5' RACE reads through MiXCR, storing one row per CDR3 protein. The repertoire holds hundreds of thousands of distinct CDR3 sequences, with roughly 26% as singletons. What was sequenced was blood, either unsorted or a sorted T cell fraction (not recorded which). The receptors were sampled from a male donor with ankylosing spondylitis. Each CDR3 is given with its conserved first and last residue. The D gene is left open where the match is weak. Clone sizes are given selectively: once, few, many, or a class where the clone is expanded.

D gene: -
clone size: many
J gene: TRBJ1-1
V gene: TRBV5-1
CDR3 DNA: TGCGCCAGCAGAATCACGGACGTGAACACTGAAGCTTTCTTT
CDR3 protein: CASRITDVNTEAFF

D gene: -
clone size: -
J gene: TRBJ2-2
V gene: TRBV19
CDR3 DNA: TGTGCCAGTACTCAGACGGACACCGGGGAGCTGTTTTTT
CDR3 protein: CASTQTDTGELFF

D gene: TRBD1
clone size: -
J gene: TRBJ2-1
V gene: TRBV12-3/TRBV12-4
CDR3 DNA: TGTGCCAGCAGTCGGGACAGGGACCGTCAACTCGCGGACAATGAGCAGTTCTTC
CDR3 protein: CASSRDRDRQLADNEQFF

D gene: -
clone size: few
J gene: TRBJ1-4
V gene: TRBV5-6
CDR3 DNA: TGTGCCAGCAGCTTGGCTTTCGGCCCCCTCTCGGGAAAACTGTTTTTT
CDR3 protein: CASSLAFGPLSGKLFF

D gene: -
clone size: -
J gene: TRBJ2-2
V gene: TRBV24-1
CDR3 DNA: TGTGCCACCAGTGATCGAGCTCTAGGCACTAACACCGGGGAGCTGTTTTTT
CDR3 protein: CATSDRALGTNTGELFF

D gene: -
clone size: -
J gene: TRBJ1-1
V gene: TRBV10-3
CDR3 DNA: TGTGCCATCAGTGAGGGGGAAGAAGCTTTCTTT
CDR3 protein: CAISEGEEAFF

D gene: -
clone size: -
J gene: TRBJ1-6
V gene: TRBV3-1
CDR3 DNA: TGTGCCAGCAGCCAAGGAAGTGGGAGGGCAAGTTCACCCCTCCACTTT
CDR3 protein: CASSQGSGRASSPLHF

D gene: -
clone size: -
J gene: TRBJ2-7
V gene: TRBV24-1
CDR3 DNA: TGTGCCGCAAAGGGCTTCCCCACTTTCGAGCAGTACTTC
CDR3 protein: CAAKGFPTFEQYF

D gene: TRBD2
clone size: few
J gene: TRBJ2-5
V gene: TRBV5-1
CDR3 DNA: TGCGCCAGCAGCCAAACTGGGACTAGCCAAGAGACCCAGTACTTC
CDR3 protein: CASSQTGTSQETQYF

D gene: -
clone size: few
J gene: TRBJ2-5
V gene: TRBV2
CDR3 DNA: TGTGCCAGCAGTGCAGAGAAAGAGACCCAGTACTTC
CDR3 protein: CASSAEKETQYF

D gene: -
clone size: once
J gene: TRBJ2-3
V gene: TRBV4-2
CDR3 DNA: TGTGCCAGCAGCCAAGACTACGTCGGCGGTACCCGCACAGATACGCAGTATTTT
CDR3 protein: CASSQDYVGGTRTDTQYF

D gene: -
clone size: -
J gene: TRBJ2-4
V gene: TRBV2
CDR3 DNA: TGTGCCAGCAGTGAGGATAGGAACATTCAGTACTTC
CDR3 protein: CASSEDRNIQYF

D gene: TRBD2
clone size: -
J gene: TRBJ2-1
V gene: TRBV12-3/TRBV12-4
CDR3 DNA: TGTGCCAGCAGTTTAGCGGGAGGGCCAAGGGAGCAGTTCTTC
CDR3 protein: CASSLAGGPREQFF

D gene: TRBD2
clone size: -
J gene: TRBJ2-5
V gene: TRBV9
CDR3 DNA: TGTGCCAGCAGCCCACTTGCTAGCGGGGTAGAGACCCAGTACTTC
CDR3 protein: CASSPLASGVETQYF

D gene: -
clone size: -
J gene: TRBJ2-1
V gene: TRBV29-1
CDR3 DNA: TGCAGCGATGTAAGTCTCGCCTACAATGAGCAGTTCTTC
CDR3 protein: CSDVSLAYNEQFF

D gene: TRBD1
clone size: -
J gene: TRBJ2-1
V gene: TRBV5-5
CDR3 DNA: TGTGCCAGCAGCTTGGCACACGGACAGGGAAATTTCTTC
CDR3 protein: CASSLAHGQGNFF

D gene: TRBD1
clone size: -
J gene: TRBJ2-1
V gene: TRBV29-1
CDR3 DNA: TGCAGCGTTGATCGTTACAGGGGGGTGGTCAATGAGCAGTTCTTC
CDR3 protein: CSVDRYRGVVNEQFF

D gene: TRBD1
clone size: few
J gene: TRBJ1-5
V gene: TRBV5-1
CDR3 DNA: TGCGCCAGCAGCTTAGGGACAGGCCGTAACAATCAGCCCCAGCATTTT
CDR3 protein: CASSLGTGRNNQPQHF

D gene: -
clone size: -
J gene: TRBJ1-2
V gene: TRBV19
CDR3 DNA: TGTGCCAGTAGTAACAGGGCGTTCGACTATGGCTACACCTTC
CDR3 protein: CASSNRAFDYGYTF

D gene: TRBD2
clone size: -
J gene: TRBJ2-2
V gene: TRBV12-3/TRBV12-4
CDR3 DNA: TGTGCCAGCAGTTCCCCCCCTGGGGTAGCGGGAGTCGGGGAGCTGTTTTTT
CDR3 protein: CASSSPPGVAGVGELFF

D gene: TRBD1
clone size: -
J gene: TRBJ2-7
V gene: TRBV5-1
CDR3 DNA: TGCGCCAGCAGCTTGGGGGGCACAGGGGGTCCGGCCTACGAGCAGTACTTC
CDR3 protein: CASSLGGTGGPAYEQYF

D gene: -
clone size: few
J gene: TRBJ2-2
V gene: TRBV7-2
CDR3 DNA: TGTGCCAGCCGCCGACTAGGCACCGGGGAGCTGTTTTTT
CDR3 protein: CASRRLGTGELFF

D gene: TRBD1
clone size: few
J gene: TRBJ2-5
V gene: TRBV5-4
CDR3 DNA: TGTGCCAGCAGCTTATTCCGGACAGGGGGAAAAGAGACCCAGTACTTC
CDR3 protein: CASSLFRTGGKETQYF

D gene: TRBD1
clone size: -
J gene: TRBJ2-4
V gene: TRBV20-1
CDR3 DNA: TGCAGTGCTAGTGACAGGGCAGGCGACATTCAGTACTTC
CDR3 protein: CSASDRAGDIQYF

D gene: TRBD2
clone size: -
J gene: TRBJ2-1
V gene: TRBV7-8
CDR3 DNA: TGTGCCAGCAGCCCTAGCGGAACCCGTTACAATGAGCAGTTCTTC
CDR3 protein: CASSPSGTRYNEQFF

D gene: -
clone size: -
J gene: TRBJ2-5
V gene: TRBV5-6
CDR3 DNA: TGTGCCAGCAGCTTGGCTGGGGCCTGGGAGACCCAGTACTTC
CDR3 protein: CASSLAGAWETQYF

D gene: TRBD1
clone size: few
J gene: TRBJ1-4
V gene: TRBV12-3/TRBV12-4
CDR3 DNA: TGTGCCAGCAGCAGGGGACAGGGAGGAGGAAAACTGTTTTTT
CDR3 protein: CASSRGQGGGKLFF

D gene: TRBD2
clone size: few
J gene: TRBJ2-5
V gene: TRBV5-1
CDR3 DNA: TGCGCCAGCAGCTCCAGACTAGCCCGAGACCTTCAAGAGACCCAGTACTTC
CDR3 protein: CASSSRLARDLQETQYF

D gene: -
clone size: -
J gene: TRBJ1-5
V gene: TRBV27
CDR3 DNA: TGTGCCAGCAGCCCCTCCGGGAGCAATCAGCCCCAGCATTTT
CDR3 protein: CASSPSGSNQPQHF

D gene: -
clone size: few
J gene: TRBJ1-1
V gene: TRBV29-1
CDR3 DNA: TGCAGCGTTGCGGGAGAATCAAGCACTGAAGCTTTCTTT
CDR3 protein: CSVAGESSTEAFF

D gene: -
clone size: few
J gene: TRBJ1-1
V gene: TRBV12-5
CDR3 DNA: TGTGCTAGTGGACCTGGGACGAAGACTGAAGCTTTCTTT
CDR3 protein: CASGPGTKTEAFF

D gene: -
clone size: -
J gene: TRBJ1-2
V gene: TRBV20-1
CDR3 DNA: TGCAGTGCCCTCAAGGGGGGGGGCTATGGCTACACCTTC
CDR3 protein: CSALKGGGYGYTF

D gene: -
clone size: few
J gene: TRBJ2-1
V gene: TRBV27
CDR3 DNA: TGTGCCAGCTCCAGACCACAGGGGGGGGAGACACCTGAGCAGTTCTTC
CDR3 protein: CASSRPQGGETPEQFF

D gene: -
clone size: few
J gene: TRBJ2-1
V gene: TRBV3-1
CDR3 DNA: TGTGCCAGCAGCCACCTCCCCTCGGGTAGCACGAATGAGCAGTTCTTC
CDR3 protein: CASSHLPSGSTNEQFF

D gene: -
clone size: -
J gene: TRBJ2-7
V gene: TRBV10-3
CDR3 DNA: TGTGCCATCAGTCTAAAAGACGAGCAGTACTTC
CDR3 protein: CAISLKDEQYF

D gene: -
clone size: -
J gene: TRBJ2-5
V gene: TRBV5-6
CDR3 DNA: TGTGCCAGCAGTCTAGTCAGCGAAGAGACCCAGTACTTC
CDR3 protein: CASSLVSEETQYF

D gene: TRBD2
clone size: -
J gene: TRBJ2-1
V gene: TRBV12-5
CDR3 DNA: TGTGCTAGTGGTTTGGTTAGACTAGCGGGGTACAATGAGCAGTTCTTC
CDR3 protein: CASGLVRLAGYNEQFF

D gene: -
clone size: few
J gene: TRBJ1-5
V gene: TRBV24-1
CDR3 DNA: TGTGCCACCAGTGAGGGGACACGTTCTAATCAGCCCCAGCATTTT
CDR3 protein: CATSEGTRSNQPQHF

D gene: -
clone size: -
J gene: TRBJ2-3
V gene: TRBV7-9
CDR3 DNA: TGTGCCAGCCTAGAGTGGAGCGGTAGCACAGATACGCAGTATTTT
CDR3 protein: CASLEWSGSTDTQYF

D gene: -
clone size: many
J gene: TRBJ1-2
V gene: TRBV2
CDR3 DNA: TGTGCCAGCATCGCCGTGGGTTCTCGCTACACCTTC
CDR3 protein: CASIAVGSRYTF

D gene: -
clone size: -
J gene: TRBJ1-5
V gene: TRBV5-6
CDR3 DNA: TGTGCCAGCAGCTTGAGGCCGGGTAATGGCAATCACCCCCAGCATTTT
CDR3 protein: CASSLRPGNGNHPQHF

D gene: -
clone size: -
J gene: TRBJ1-1
V gene: TRBV30
CDR3 DNA: TGTGCCTGGGGACATAAAGGCACTGAAGCTTTCTTT
CDR3 protein: CAWGHKGTEAFF

D gene: -
clone size: -
J gene: TRBJ1-5
V gene: TRBV6-1
CDR3 DNA: TGTGCCAGCAGTGAACAGGCAGGCAATCAGCCCCAGCATTTT
CDR3 protein: CASSEQAGNQPQHF

D gene: -
clone size: -
J gene: TRBJ1-1
V gene: TRBV11-2
CDR3 DNA: TGTGCCAGCAGCTTAGGGGTTATAATGAACACTGAAGCTTTCTTT
CDR3 protein: CASSLGVIMNTEAFF

D gene: TRBD1
clone size: -
J gene: TRBJ1-1
V gene: TRBV6-6
CDR3 DNA: TGTGCCAGCAGCTCCCCACAGGGGGGATTCTTT
CDR3 protein: CASSSPQGGFF

D gene: -
clone size: -
J gene: TRBJ1-3
V gene: TRBV7-8
CDR3 DNA: TGTGCCAGCATCCGGGACTGGAGCTCTGGAAACACCATATATTTT
CDR3 protein: CASIRDWSSGNTIYF

D gene: TRBD2
clone size: -
J gene: TRBJ2-1
V gene: TRBV12-3/TRBV12-4
CDR3 DNA: TGTGCCAGCAGATCGTCGGGACTAGAGATCCATGAGCAGTTCTTC
CDR3 protein: CASRSSGLEIHEQFF

D gene: -
clone size: -
J gene: TRBJ1-4
V gene: TRBV29-1
CDR3 DNA: TGCAGCGTTGCTTGGACATTAAATGAAAAACTGTTTTTT
CDR3 protein: CSVAWTLNEKLFF

D gene: TRBD2
clone size: -
J gene: TRBJ2-5
V gene: TRBV4-1
CDR3 DNA: TGCGCCAGCAGCCAAGGAGGAACTAGCGGGAATCAAGAGACCCAGTACTTC
CDR3 protein: CASSQGGTSGNQETQYF

D gene: -
clone size: few
J gene: TRBJ1-1
V gene: TRBV29-1
CDR3 DNA: TGCAGCGTTGAATTGGTGGGTCTGAACACTGAAGCTTTCTTT
CDR3 protein: CSVELVGLNTEAFF

D gene: TRBD1
clone size: few
J gene: TRBJ2-1
V gene: TRBV18
CDR3 DNA: TGTGCCAGCTCACCACCGACAGGGGAACAGTTCTTC
CDR3 protein: CASSPPTGEQFF

D gene: -
clone size: few
J gene: TRBJ1-5
V gene: TRBV20-1
CDR3 DNA: TGCAGTGCCCGACCGGGGGGAAATAGCAATCAGCCCCAGCATTTT
CDR3 protein: CSARPGGNSNQPQHF

D gene: -
clone size: -
J gene: TRBJ2-1
V gene: TRBV2
CDR3 DNA: TGTGCCAGCAGTGACAGTAGCTCCTACAATGAGCAGTTCTTC
CDR3 protein: CASSDSSSYNEQFF

D gene: -
clone size: -
J gene: TRBJ1-4
V gene: TRBV7-2
CDR3 DNA: TGTGCCAGCAGCGGCAGGGTCAGGGAAAAACTGTTTTTT
CDR3 protein: CASSGRVREKLFF

D gene: -
clone size: -
J gene: TRBJ2-1
V gene: TRBV12-3/TRBV12-4
CDR3 DNA: TGTGCCAGCAGTCCACTGACTAGTTTTGAGCAGTTCTTC
CDR3 protein: CASSPLTSFEQFF